This TCR beta chain came from a study of blood T cell repertoires in COVID-19. Across the whole study: Acute-phase and convalescent COVID-19 samples originated in the United States, Italy and Spain. PBMCs, B-cell-depleted T cells, or T cells provided the cDNA or gDNA that made up the material.

V lost 4 bases to trimming and J lost 7 bases; unmatched junction nucleotides: 9. The germline V gene encodes CDR1 SNHLY and CDR2 FYNNEI. The CDR3 is 14 amino acids. Per the authors' pipeline: Estimates of nucleated cell counts were drawn from the amplification of reference gene primers. Assay: immunoSEQ multiplex PCR; the TCRdb copy retains only in-frame clones and omits some. V, J and clone size are those of that table, while D and trimming were read from the DNA. The data show 95,000 to 100,000 clones, with about 89% seen just once and about 18% held by the top ten. The TCR comes from a man aged 50-59 years with acute or convalescent COVID-19. The source material was peripheral blood. J is TRBJ1-1 and V is TRBV2; 7 nucleotides align to TRBD1. The CDR3 coding sequence is TGTGCCAGCAGTGTAACAGGGGACAGCTTTGAAGCTTTCTTT. Translated: CASSVTGDSFEAFF. Together with reference TRBV2 and TRBJ1-1, the CDR3 gives the full variable domain: EPEVTQTPSHQVTQMGQEVILRCVPISNHLYFYWYRQILGQKVEFLVSFYNNEISEKSEIFDDQFSVERPDGSNFTLKIRSTKLEDSAMYFCASSVTGDSFEAFFGQGTRLTVV.